The 15 T cell receptor beta chains presented below share a single source sample, sequenced in a study of long-term antiretroviral therapy in people with HIV (dated by TCRdb to the early 2020s). The immunoSEQ hsTCRB v3.0 assay was used at survey level resolution for TRB variable region sequencing. Drawn from immuneACCESS, this table holds only the in-frame rearrangements with V and J called that TCRdb kept. Clones are partly lost; checked studies trace under half to an unresolved V gene and leave the rest unexplained. This sample comprises 23,000 or so clones, approximately 80% of them detected only once. Of the sample, less than 6% falls within the top ten clones. The material was unsorted PBMCs, obtained 0.3 years after starting antiretroviral therapy. These receptors originate from a man in his fifties or sixties with HIV.

The genes are TRBV7-2 and TRBJ2-2; D gene ambiguous. The germline V and J ends were trimmed by 1 base and 0 bases, with 9 bases remaining between them. This CDR3 contains 16 residues. The germline V gene has CDR1 SGHTA and CDR2 FQGNSA. The CDR3 DNA sequence: TGTGCCAGCAGCTTAGAGAACCTCGCGAACACCGGGGAGCTGTTTTTT. Translating gives CASSLENLANTGELFF.

In the case of this clone: Other DNA sequences in this sample translate to the same CDR3. J is TRBJ1-1 and V is TRBV28; D perhaps matches TRBD1 (5 bases). Trimming stripped 2 bases from V and 2 bases from J, with 9 bases between. The germline gives CDR1 MDHEN, CDR2 SYDVKM. This CDR3 has 14 amino acids. CDR3 nucleotides: TGTGCCAGCAGTTTAACCGGGGGAAACACTGAAGCTTTCTTT. This gives the protein CASSLTGGNTEAFF.

The genes are TRBV27 and TRBJ2-7; D unclear. CDR3 size: 14 residues. The V and J ends lost 1 base and 0 bases respectively, with 7 bases between them. CDR1 is MNHEY, CDR2 SMNVEV, per germline (reference sequence). The DNA for the CDR3 is TGTGCCAGCAGTTTATTTGGTGGCTCCTACGAGCAGTACTTC. It codes for CASSLFGGSYEQYF.

The J gene is TRBJ2-1, the V gene TRBV18; D gene unclear. V lost 3 bases, J lost 9 bases, and 15 bases lay in between. From germline, CDR1 is KGHSH and CDR2 LQKENI. The CDR3 runs to 14 residues. The CDR3 coding sequence is TGTGCCAGCTCACCGAAACTCGCAGACACTGAGCAGTTCTTC. Amino acids: CASSPKLADTEQFF.

The genes are TRBV4-3 and TRBJ1-2, with D tentatively TRBD1 (6 bases). Per germline, CDR1 LGHNA and CDR2 YSLEER. The CDR3 is 13 amino acids. Trimming pared 2 bases from V and 4 bases from J, leaving 8 bases between. The DNA of the CDR3 is TGCGCCAGCAGCCAAAAGGGGGGCTATGGCTACACCTTC. The encoded protein is CASSQKGGYGYTF.

The CDR3 DNA sequence: TGTGCCAGCAGCGCTCGGACTGGAGACTACAATGAGCAGTTCTTC. Translated, it gives CASSARTGDYNEQFF. The J gene is TRBJ2-1, the V gene TRBV11-3; D is possibly TRBD2 (5 bases). Trimming took off 5 bases at V and 3 bases at J, with 14 bases between the two ends. There are 15 residues in the CDR3. CDR1 SGHNT and CDR2 YENEEA come from the germline V gene.

V gene TRBV10-3 combines with J gene TRBJ1-3; D remains unclear. CDR1 ENHRY and CDR2 SYGVKD come from the germline V gene. Trimming removed 7 bases at V and 4 bases at J, with 20 bases between. The CDR3 has 16 residues. The CDR3 loop reads CAINGDRGPLGNTIYF. In DNA, the CDR3 is TGTGCCATCAACGGGGATAGAGGGCCTCTGGGAAACACCATATATTTT.

This rearrangement joins TRBV10-2 to TRBJ2-3; D unclear. The length of the CDR3 is 12 residues. V lost 4 bases, J lost 2 bases, and 4 bases lay in between. Germline V gives CDR1 WSHSY, CDR2 SAAADI. The CDR3 loop reads CASSGVTDTQYF. CDR3 nucleotides: TGCGCCAGCAGTGGGGTCACAGATACGCAGTATTTT.

This chain uses TRBV12-5 with TRBJ2-3; the D is unclear. Germline loops: CDR1 LGHNT, CDR2 FRNRAP. The V end was cut by 7 bases, the J end by 1 base, with 15 bases between. The CDR3 spans 15 residues. CDR3 in DNA: TGTGCTAGTGTCTTTTCCGGAACAGGCACAGATACGCAGTATTTT. This translates into CASVFSGTGTDTQYF.

The rearrangement links TRBV11-2 to TRBJ2-3; D is perhaps TRBD1 (6 bases). Germline V CDR1 and CDR2: SGHAT, FQNNGV. The V end was cut by 5 bases, the J end by 4 bases, with 19 bases between. There are 16 residues in the CDR3. The CDR3 is CASSPIPRGFADTQYF. DNA for the CDR3: TGTGCCAGCAGCCCAATCCCCAGGGGCTTCGCAGATACGCAGTATTTT.

The J gene is TRBJ2-5, the V gene TRBV6-5, with TRBD1 matching 8 bases. Germline trimming cut 4 bases from V and 7 bases from J; bases unmatched to any gene: 8. CDR1 is MNHEY, CDR2 SVGAGI, per germline. CDR3 length: 14 residues. CDR3 DNA sequence: TGTGCCAGCAGTTGGACAGGGACCCTAGGGACCCAGTACTTC. It encodes CASSWTGTLGTQYF.

The V and J genes are TRBV5-5 and TRBJ2-7, with D unresolved. CDR1 SGHKS and CDR2 YYEKEE come from the germline V gene (reference sequence). The CDR3 consists of 13 residues. Trimming shortened V by 0 bases and J by 3 bases, and 7 bases separated the two germline ends. CDR3: CASSLGYNYEQYF. CDR3 nucleotides: TGTGCCAGCAGCTTGGGATACAACTACGAGCAGTACTTC.

V and J are TRBV15 and TRBJ2-6; 8 positions match TRBD1. Per the germline V gene, CDR1 is LNHNV and CDR2 is YYDKDF (reference sequence). V trimming: 5 bases; J trimming: 0 bases; junction bases outside the gene matches: 9. The CDR3 length is 18 residues. As DNA, the CDR3 is TGTGCCACCAGCGGGGGGACAGGAACGATCTCTGGGGCCAACGTCCTGACTTTC. It specifies CATSGGTGTISGANVLTF.

This chain connects TRBV5-5 to TRBJ1-5; TRBD1 agrees at 9 bases. V lost 4 bases, J lost 3 bases, and 8 bases stayed unmatched. The CDR3 sequence is 16 residues long. Looked up from germline, CDR1 is SGHKS and CDR2 is YYEKEE (reference sequence). The DNA of the CDR3 is TGTGCCAGCAGCCCGGGACAGGGAGGGTTCAATCAGCCCCAGCATTTT. The encoded protein is CASSPGQGGFNQPQHF.

CDR3: CASTDKSRGETQYF. The CDR3 coding sequence is TGTGCCAGCACCGATAAAAGCCGGGGAGAGACCCAGTACTTC. This rearrangement joins TRBV6-5 to TRBJ2-5; tentative D call: TRBD2 (5 bases). V shed 7 bases and J shed 4 bases, with 16 bases lying between them. There are 14 residues in the CDR3. CDR1 and CDR2 from the germline V gene are MNHEY and SVGAGI.